This note documents a single TCR beta chain sequence. Using immunoSEQ multiplex PCR, the repertoire was profiled, and TCRdb retains in-frame clones only, with some absent. The sample includes some 340,000 clones, roughly 87% of them seen just once. Participant-given clinical history determined each cohort assignment. Germline assignment: CDR1 SGHTA and CDR2 FQGNSA. The length of the CDR3 is 15 residues. V shed 6 bases and J shed 1 base, with 10 bases lying between them. These data are taken from a study of blood T cell repertoires in COVID-19. Across the study: Acute-phase and convalescent COVID-19 samples originated in the United States, Italy and Spain.

What was sequenced was PBMCs or T cells enriched from blood (not recorded which). This chain joins TRBV7-2 and TRBJ1-6; D unresolved. The TCR originated in a woman aged 45-65 years who had recovered from COVID-19. DNA for the CDR3: TGTGCCAGCAGTCAAGAGGTTTCCTATAATTCACCCCTCCACTTT. It encodes CASSQEVSYNSPLHF.